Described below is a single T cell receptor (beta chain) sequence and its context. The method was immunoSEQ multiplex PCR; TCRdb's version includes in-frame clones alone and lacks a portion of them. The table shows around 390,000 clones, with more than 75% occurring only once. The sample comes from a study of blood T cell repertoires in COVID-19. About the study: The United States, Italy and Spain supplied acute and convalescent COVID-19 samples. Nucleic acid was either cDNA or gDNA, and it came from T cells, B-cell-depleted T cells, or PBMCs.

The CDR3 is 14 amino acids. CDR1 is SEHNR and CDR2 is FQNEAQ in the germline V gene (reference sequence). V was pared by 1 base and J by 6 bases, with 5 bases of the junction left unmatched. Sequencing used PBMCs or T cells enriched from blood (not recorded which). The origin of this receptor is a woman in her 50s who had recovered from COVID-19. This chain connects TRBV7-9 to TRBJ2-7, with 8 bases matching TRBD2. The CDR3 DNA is TGTGCCAGCAGCTTAGGTGGCGGGAGGTCCGAGCAGTACTTC. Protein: CASSLGGGRSEQYF.